These T cell receptor beta chains were read from a single sample in a study of T cell responses to AZD1222 COVID-19 vaccine. Profiled with immunoSEQ multiplex PCR; TCRdb holds only in-frame clones, not every one. Of about 180,000 clones listed, around 89% are singletons. Sequenced material: peripheral blood, taken 28 days after the second AZD1222 dose. Receptor source: an adult who received the AZD1222 COVID-19 vaccine. The CDR3 runs from the conserved cysteine through the conserved F or W. The order of the fields is clone size, V gene, D gene, J gene, CDR3 protein, CDR3 DNA. A D gene is named only where the DNA matches it firmly. Some rows have no size entry. The others give once, few or many, or a class for an expanded clone.

size: few; V: TRBV10-3; D: NA; J: TRBJ1-2; CDR3: CAISEYAERGYTF; DNA: TGTGCCATCAGTGAGTATGCGGAACGTGGCTACACCTTC
size: NA; V: TRBV29-1; D: TRBD1; J: TRBJ1-1; CDR3: CSAWTGDTEAFF; DNA: TGCAGCGCCTGGACAGGGGACACTGAAGCTTTCTTT
size: NA; V: TRBV19; D: TRBD1; J: TRBJ1-5; CDR3: CASSTQGAYSNQPQHF; DNA: TGTGCCAGTAGTACTCAGGGGGCATATAGCAATCAGCCCCAGCATTTT
size: once; V: TRBV4-2; D: TRBD1; J: TRBJ2-7; CDR3: CASSLSSGTGGSEQYF; DNA: TGTGCCAGCAGCCTTTCATCGGGGACAGGGGGGAGCGAGCAGTACTTC
size: once; V: TRBV6-6; D: NA; J: TRBJ1-2; CDR3: CASSSRGGYGYTF; DNA: TGTGCCAGCAGTTCGAGGGGAGGCTATGGCTACACCTTC
size: NA; V: TRBV2; D: TRBD1; J: TRBJ1-4; CDR3: CASEGVDRVKLFF; DNA: TGTGCCAGCGAAGGGGTAGACAGGGTGAAACTGTTTTTT
size: few; V: TRBV7-3; D: NA; J: TRBJ1-2; CDR3: CASSLGPILGNYGYTF; DNA: TGTGCCAGCAGCTTAGGGCCAATCCTAGGGAACTATGGCTACACCTTC
size: NA; V: TRBV7-3; D: NA; J: TRBJ2-5; CDR3: CASSLMGHHQETQYF; DNA: TGTGCCAGCAGCTTAATGGGACACCATCAAGAGACCCAGTACTTC
size: NA; V: TRBV7-2; D: NA; J: TRBJ2-1; CDR3: CASSLSRDNEQFF; DNA: TGTGCCAGCAGCTTATCCCGTGACAATGAGCAGTTCTTC
size: NA; V: TRBV10-1; D: TRBD2; J: TRBJ2-1; CDR3: CASSRRPTSVRTYNEQFF; DNA: TGCGCCAGCAGTCGCAGACCCACTAGCGTAAGAACCTACAATGAGCAGTTCTTC
size: NA; V: TRBV12-2; D: NA; J: TRBJ2-1; CDR3: CASRSRPAVDYNEQFF; DNA: TGTGCAAGTCGCTCCCGGCCAGCGGTCGACTACAATGAGCAGTTCTTC
size: NA; V: TRBV24-1; D: NA; J: TRBJ2-1; CDR3: CATSDLTVSYNEQFF; DNA: TGTGCCACCAGTGATTTGACAGTCTCCTACAATGAGCAGTTCTTC
size: NA; V: TRBV28; D: NA; J: TRBJ2-1; CDR3: CASRSSGNEQFF; DNA: TGTGCCAGCAGATCCTCAGGGAATGAGCAGTTCTTC
size: NA; V: TRBV21-1; D: NA; J: TRBJ2-5; CDR3: CASSTYGGQGAAETQYF; DNA: TGTGCCAGCAGCACCTACGGAGGACAGGGGGCAGCGGAGACCCAGTACTTC
size: NA; V: TRBV27; D: TRBD1; J: TRBJ1-4; CDR3: CASSLTGTGAEKLFF; DNA: TGTGCCAGCAGTTTGACCGGGACAGGGGCTGAAAAACTGTTTTTT
size: few; V: TRBV11-2; D: TRBD1; J: TRBJ2-2; CDR3: CASSSGQGFAGELFF; DNA: TGTGCCAGCAGCTCGGGACAGGGTTTTGCCGGGGAGCTGTTTTTT
size: NA; V: TRBV19; D: NA; J: TRBJ1-5; CDR3: CACSLQGPGPQHF; DNA: TGTGCCTGCAGTCTACAGGGCCCGGGGCCCCAGCATTTT
size: NA; V: TRBV6-1; D: NA; J: TRBJ1-5; CDR3: CASSVDSRYSNQPQHF; DNA: TGTGCCAGCAGTGTGGACAGCCGGTATAGCAATCAGCCCCAGCATTTT
size: NA; V: TRBV27; D: TRBD2; J: TRBJ2-1; CDR3: CASSLRLAGYNEQFF; DNA: TGTGCCAGCAGTTTAAGGCTAGCGGGTTACAATGAGCAGTTCTTC
size: NA; V: TRBV19; D: TRBD1; J: TRBJ2-7; CDR3: CASSIRDRGSEQYF; DNA: TGTGCCAGTAGTATCCGGGACAGGGGGAGCGAGCAGTACTTC
size: NA; V: TRBV7-2; D: NA; J: TRBJ2-1; CDR3: CASSSDSLGNEQFF; DNA: TGTGCCAGCAGCTCGGACTCTCTTGGGAATGAGCAGTTCTTC
size: once; V: TRBV11-3; D: NA; J: TRBJ2-1; CDR3: CASSLFGQGHEQFF; DNA: TGTGCCAGCAGCTTATTTGGGCAGGGTCATGAGCAGTTCTTC
size: NA; V: TRBV28; D: NA; J: TRBJ1-2; CDR3: CASYLGVQYGYTF; DNA: TGTGCCAGCTATTTAGGGGTCCAGTATGGCTACACCTTC
size: NA; V: TRBV27; D: TRBD1; J: TRBJ2-5; CDR3: CASSLTWTGLETQYF; DNA: TGTGCCAGCAGCCTAACCTGGACAGGGTTGGAGACCCAGTACTTC
size: NA; V: TRBV27; D: NA; J: TRBJ1-1; CDR3: CASSFRQSPNEAFF; DNA: TGTGCCAGCAGTTTTCGGCAGTCCCCCAATGAAGCTTTCTTT
size: NA; V: TRBV30; D: NA; J: TRBJ2-7; CDR3: CAWSVLEYEQYF; DNA: TGTGCCTGGAGTGTACTTGAATACGAGCAGTACTTC
size: NA; V: TRBV7-8; D: TRBD1; J: TRBJ2-7; CDR3: CASSLRGLEQYF; DNA: TGTGCCAGCAGCTTAAGGGGGCTCGAGCAGTACTTC
size: NA; V: TRBV7-6; D: NA; J: TRBJ2-7; CDR3: CASSLVAGAGEQYF; DNA: TGTGCCAGCAGCTTAGTGGCAGGGGCAGGCGAGCAGTACTTC
size: NA; V: TRBV19; D: NA; J: TRBJ1-6; CDR3: CASTPDGAHSYNSPLHF; DNA: TGTGCCAGTACCCCCGACGGGGCCCATTCCTATAATTCACCCCTCCACTTT
size: once; V: TRBV10-3; D: TRBD1; J: TRBJ1-2; CDR3: CAISEDRGGYTF; DNA: TGTGCCATCAGTGAGGACAGGGGTGGCTACACCTTC
size: NA; V: TRBV7-2; D: NA; J: TRBJ2-7; CDR3: CASSLGGSNYEQYF; DNA: TGTGCCAGCAGCTTAGGGGGCAGTAACTACGAGCAGTACTTC
size: NA; V: TRBV7-9; D: NA; J: TRBJ2-5; CDR3: CASSLFGSQETQYF; DNA: TGTGCCAGCAGCTTATTCGGCAGCCAAGAGACCCAGTACTTC
size: once; V: TRBV6-1; D: TRBD2; J: TRBJ2-7; CDR3: CASSEGGGLAGLSFEGDF; DNA: TGTGCCAGCAGTGAGGGAGGAGGACTAGCGGGCTTATCCTTCGAAGGGGACTTC
size: NA; V: TRBV23-1; D: NA; J: TRBJ2-1; CDR3: CASSRKGHEQFF; DNA: TGCGCCAGCAGTCGAAAGGGCCATGAGCAGTTCTTC
size: NA; V: TRBV11-1; D: TRBD1; J: TRBJ2-7; CDR3: CASSPPGTGGGEQYF; DNA: TGTGCCAGCAGCCCCCCCGGGACAGGGGGCGGCGAGCAGTACTTC
size: NA; V: TRBV10-3; D: NA; J: TRBJ2-7; CDR3: CAISESQGSSYEQYF; DNA: TGTGCCATCAGTGAGTCACAGGGAAGTAGCTACGAGCAGTACTTC
size: NA; V: TRBV28; D: NA; J: TRBJ2-7; CDR3: CASSGVTLYDEQYF; DNA: TGTGCCAGCAGCGGCGTTACCTTATACGACGAGCAGTACTTC
size: NA; V: TRBV5-8; D: NA; J: TRBJ2-7; CDR3: CASSLAYEQYF; DNA: TGTGCCAGCAGCTTGGCGTACGAGCAGTACTTC
size: NA; V: TRBV21-1; D: NA; J: TRBJ2-4; CDR3: CASSSRTDLAKNIQYF; DNA: TGTGCCAGCAGCTCTCGGACGGATTTAGCCAAAAACATTCAGTACTTC
size: once; V: TRBV19; D: NA; J: TRBJ2-6; CDR3: CASSMGRSSGANVLTF; DNA: TGTGCCAGTAGTATGGGACGGAGCTCTGGGGCCAACGTCCTGACTTTC
size: NA; V: TRBV10-3; D: NA; J: TRBJ2-7; CDR3: CAISDSTVSYEQYF; DNA: TGTGCCATCAGTGATTCAACGGTCTCCTACGAGCAGTACTTC
size: NA; V: TRBV2; D: NA; J: TRBJ2-1; CDR3: CASTPLTSYNEQFF; DNA: TGTGCCAGCACCCCCTTGACGTCCTACAATGAGCAGTTCTTC
size: once; V: TRBV10-3; D: TRBD1; J: TRBJ2-7; CDR3: CAISDPGTGGAGQYF; DNA: TGTGCCATCAGTGACCCCGGGACAGGGGGCGCCGGGCAGTACTTC
size: NA; V: TRBV5-1; D: NA; J: TRBJ2-7; CDR3: CASSLGGKDSYEQYF; DNA: TGCGCCAGCAGCTTGGGGGGAAAAGACTCCTACGAGCAGTACTTC
size: NA; V: TRBV3-1/TRBV3-2; D: NA; J: TRBJ1-2; CDR3: CASSFASRGTTQLGYTF; DNA: TGTGCCAGCAGCTTCGCAAGCCGAGGCACCACCCAACTTGGCTACACCTTC
size: NA; V: TRBV5-1; D: NA; J: TRBJ2-7; CDR3: CASSPPTGTFSSSYEQYF; DNA: TGCGCCAGCAGCCCTCCCACCGGGACTTTTTCCAGCTCCTACGAGCAGTACTTC
size: NA; V: TRBV4-3; D: NA; J: TRBJ1-2; CDR3: CASSQSGVRGYTF; DNA: TGCGCCAGCAGCCAATCGGGGGTTCGAGGCTACACCTTC
size: NA; V: TRBV6-6; D: NA; J: TRBJ1-1; CDR3: CASSYPRQGNTEAFF; DNA: TGTGCCAGCAGTTACCCCCGCCAGGGGAACACTGAAGCTTTCTTT
size: NA; V: TRBV4-3; D: NA; J: TRBJ2-3; CDR3: CASSQDSDTQYF; DNA: TGCGCCAGCAGCCAAGACTCAGATACGCAGTATTTT
size: NA; V: TRBV7-6; D: TRBD1; J: TRBJ2-7; CDR3: CASSLGTGGSYEQYF; DNA: TGTGCCAGCAGCTTAGGGACAGGGGGCTCATACGAGCAGTACTTC
size: NA; V: TRBV9; D: NA; J: TRBJ2-2; CDR3: CASSVAQTNTGELFF; DNA: TGTGCCAGCAGCGTAGCGCAGACGAACACCGGGGAGCTGTTTTTT
size: NA; V: TRBV11-3; D: TRBD2; J: TRBJ2-3; CDR3: CASSRAGAGADTQYF; DNA: TGTGCCAGCAGTAGAGCGGGAGCGGGCGCAGATACGCAGTATTTT
size: NA; V: TRBV7-8; D: NA; J: TRBJ2-5; CDR3: CASSLDRVPYQETQYF; DNA: TGTGCCAGCAGCTTAGATAGGGTACCCTATCAAGAGACCCAGTACTTC
size: NA; V: TRBV5-1; D: TRBD2; J: TRBJ2-3; CDR3: CASSPTGTSGSWVDF; DNA: TGCGCCAGCAGCCCAACGGGGACTAGCGGGAGTTGGGTGGATTTT
size: NA; V: TRBV6-5; D: TRBD2; J: TRBJ2-4; CDR3: CASSYSRTSGQNIQYF; DNA: TGTGCCAGCAGTTACTCCCGGACTAGCGGCCAAAACATTCAGTACTTC
size: NA; V: TRBV14; D: TRBD2; J: TRBJ2-1; CDR3: CASSQARTSKFF; DNA: TGTGCCAGCAGCCAAGCGAGGACTAGCAAGTTCTTC
size: NA; V: TRBV5-8; D: NA; J: TRBJ1-1; CDR3: CASSLLTANWITEAFF; DNA: TGTGCCAGCAGCTTGCTGACAGCCAATTGGATCACTGAAGCTTTCTTT
size: NA; V: TRBV7-9; D: TRBD2; J: TRBJ2-1; CDR3: CASSPLTSGGYNEQFF; DNA: TGTGCCAGCAGCCCCCTGACTAGCGGGGGCTACAATGAGCAGTTCTTC
size: NA; V: TRBV4-2; D: NA; J: TRBJ2-7; CDR3: CASSPARGDEQYF; DNA: TGTGCCAGCAGCCCAGCGCGTGGCGACGAGCAGTACTTC
size: NA; V: TRBV24-1; D: TRBD1; J: TRBJ1-2; CDR3: CATSDGQGVAGYTF; DNA: TGTGCCACCAGTGACGGACAGGGGGTCGCTGGCTACACCTTC